This T cell receptor beta chain was found in a study of T cells in Graves' hyperthyroidism and ophthalmopathy. Whole-study context: Peripheral blood sampling occurred at initial diagnosis, before any treatment.

Regions amplified from RNA transcripts were the TCR beta CDR3 regions. Primed by the HTBI set, a first-round RT-PCR was run on the TCR CDR3. TCRdb used MiXCR to reprocess the multiplex PCR reads, holding one entry per CDR3 protein. The repertoire includes about 560,000 distinct CDR3 sequences, 15% to 20% of them detected once, and 15% to 20% sits in the top ten. Graves' hyperthyroidism without ophthalmopathy progression within 18 months was termed stable. There are a few counts of this clonotype. Germline CDR1 is LNHDA and CDR2 is SQIVND (reference sequence). The CDR3 loop spans 14 amino acids. V gave up 3 bases and J gave up 5 bases; unmatched junction bases: 5.

V usage is TRBV19 and J usage is TRBJ1-1; 8 nucleotides match TRBD1. Sequencing was carried out using blood. The sequence was collected from a woman aged 18-29 years with Graves' hyperthyroidism. CDR3 in amino acids: CASSIDRGGTEAFF. For the CDR3, the DNA is TGTGCCAGTAGTATTGACAGGGGCGGAACTGAAGCTTTCTTT.